The clone carrying this T cell receptor (beta chain) was detected ten times or more. Its antigen remains unknown. This entry comes from a study of post-analysis software for immune sequencing data. In the study overall: The study covered relapsing-remitting, secondary progressive and progressive-relapsing courses of multiple sclerosis. Study results and caveats: For normalized Chao1 diversity, multiple sclerosis patients scored significantly lower than controls did. The five TRBV segments detected at higher frequency in patients than in controls included TRBV5-6, TRBV5-1 and TRBV20-1.

Prepared libraries of TCR beta cDNA carried unique molecular identifiers. T cells numbering roughly 1 to 11 million yielded cDNA molecules that totaled roughly 500,000. TCRdb used MiXCR to reprocess the PCR reads, holding one entry per CDR3 protein. The sample records 150,000 to 200,000 distinct CDR3 sequences, roughly 30% being singletons. The germline V and J ends were trimmed by 2 bases and 0 bases, with 13 bases remaining between them. Germline CDR1 reads DFQATT; CDR2 reads SNEGSKA (reference sequence). The CDR3 loop spans 15 amino acids. The origin of this receptor is a girl aged 10-17 years with multiple sclerosis. The gene calls are TRBV20-1 and TRBJ2-5, with D hard to call. The sequenced sample consisted of blood. The CDR3 DNA reads TGCAGTGCTAGACGCGAACCGCACGACCAAGAGACCCAGTACTTC. Protein: CSARREPHDQETQYF.